This T cell receptor beta chain was sequenced in a study of OX40 agonist ivuxolimab in advanced cancers. The wider study: The group had a mean age of around 60 years, ranged from roughly 23 to 79, and was roughly 83% male.

V lost 7 bases, J lost 5 bases, and 6 bases stayed unmatched. Germline V gene lookup returns CDR1 MNHEY and CDR2 SVGAGI. The CDR3 sequence is 13 residues long. This clone is deemed medium-sized. Generated by immunoSEQ multiplex PCR, the TCRdb table keeps only in-frame clones and is missing some. The table lists 53,000 or so clones, less than 85% of them singletons, with about 12% in the top ten. The source of this sequence is an adult with an advanced solid tumor such as melanoma, head and neck, liver or kidney cancer. The J gene is TRBJ2-3, the V gene TRBV6-5; 7 bases match TRBD1. Sequencing used CD4+ or CD8+ T cells sorted from blood, obtained in a trial of the OX40 agonist ivuxolimab. The DNA for the CDR3 is TGTGCCAGCAAGCTAGGGGGCAGAGATACGCAGTATTTT. Amino acids: CASKLGGRDTQYF.